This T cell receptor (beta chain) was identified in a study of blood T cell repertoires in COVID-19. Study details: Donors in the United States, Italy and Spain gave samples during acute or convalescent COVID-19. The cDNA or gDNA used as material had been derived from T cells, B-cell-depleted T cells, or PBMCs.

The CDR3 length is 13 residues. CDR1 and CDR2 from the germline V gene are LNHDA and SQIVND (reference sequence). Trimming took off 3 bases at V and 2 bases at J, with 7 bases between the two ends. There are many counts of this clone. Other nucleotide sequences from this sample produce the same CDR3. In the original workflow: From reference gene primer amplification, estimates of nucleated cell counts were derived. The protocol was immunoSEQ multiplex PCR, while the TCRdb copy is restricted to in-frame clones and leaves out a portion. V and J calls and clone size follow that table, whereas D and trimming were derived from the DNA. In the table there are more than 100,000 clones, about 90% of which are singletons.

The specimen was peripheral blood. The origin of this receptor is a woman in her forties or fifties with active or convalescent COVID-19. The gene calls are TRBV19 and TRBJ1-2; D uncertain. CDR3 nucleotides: TGTGCCAGTAGTATCACAGAAAACTATGGCTACACCTTC. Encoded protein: CASSITENYGYTF.